The present T cell receptor beta chain was sequenced within a study of T cells in tumors after PD-1 blockade. Study context: Prior checkpoint blockade, systemic immunosuppressant use, or anti-cancer therapy within 4 weeks excluded patients. A subset received ongoing vismodegib 150 mg daily alongside anti-PD-1 therapy. Either cemiplimab 350 mg every 2 weeks or pembrolizumab 200 mg every 3 weeks was given.

Produced via immunoSEQ multiplex PCR; TCRdb's table is partial and in-frame only. The sample yields over 60,000 clones, approximately 79% seen once. Trimming stripped 0 bases from V and 5 bases from J, with 11 bases between. Germline lookup yields CDR1 SGHRS and CDR2 YFSETQ. This CDR3 region has 15 residues. The chain employs TRBV5-1 and TRBJ1-4, with D maybe TRBD1 (6 bases). The source of this sequence is a human donor with basal cell carcinoma. This specimen consisted of PBMCs, obtained after anti-PD-1 treatment. CDR3 DNA sequence: TGCGCCAGCAGCTTGGACAGGGCGGGGAATGAAAAACTGTTTTTT. Its protein product is CASSLDRAGNEKLFF. Complete variable domain (other parts from reference TRBV5-1 and TRBJ1-4): KAGVTQTPRYLIKTRGQQVTLSCSPISGHRSVSWYQQTPGQGLQFLFEYFSETQRNKGNFPGRFSGRQFSNSRSEMNVSTLELGDSALYLCASSLDRAGNEKLFFGSGTQLSVL.